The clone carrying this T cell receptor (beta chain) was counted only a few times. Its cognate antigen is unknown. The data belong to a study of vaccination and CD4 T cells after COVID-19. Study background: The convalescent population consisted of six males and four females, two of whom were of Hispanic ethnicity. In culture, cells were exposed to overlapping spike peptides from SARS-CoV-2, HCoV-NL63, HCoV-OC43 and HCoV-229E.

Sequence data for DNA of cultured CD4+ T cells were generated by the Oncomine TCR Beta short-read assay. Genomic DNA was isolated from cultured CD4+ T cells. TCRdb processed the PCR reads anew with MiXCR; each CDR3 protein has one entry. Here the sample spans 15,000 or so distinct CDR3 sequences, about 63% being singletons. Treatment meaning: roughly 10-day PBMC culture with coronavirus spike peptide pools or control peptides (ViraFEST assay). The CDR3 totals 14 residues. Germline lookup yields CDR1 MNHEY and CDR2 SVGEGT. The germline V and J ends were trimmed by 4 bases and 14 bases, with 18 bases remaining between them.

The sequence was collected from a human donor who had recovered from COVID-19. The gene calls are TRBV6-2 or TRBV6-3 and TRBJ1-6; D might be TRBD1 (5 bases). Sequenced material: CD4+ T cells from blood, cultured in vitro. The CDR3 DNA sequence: TGTGCCAGCAGTTTCGGGCAGGGAACCTCATCCCTCCACTTT. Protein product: CASSFGQGTSSLHF.